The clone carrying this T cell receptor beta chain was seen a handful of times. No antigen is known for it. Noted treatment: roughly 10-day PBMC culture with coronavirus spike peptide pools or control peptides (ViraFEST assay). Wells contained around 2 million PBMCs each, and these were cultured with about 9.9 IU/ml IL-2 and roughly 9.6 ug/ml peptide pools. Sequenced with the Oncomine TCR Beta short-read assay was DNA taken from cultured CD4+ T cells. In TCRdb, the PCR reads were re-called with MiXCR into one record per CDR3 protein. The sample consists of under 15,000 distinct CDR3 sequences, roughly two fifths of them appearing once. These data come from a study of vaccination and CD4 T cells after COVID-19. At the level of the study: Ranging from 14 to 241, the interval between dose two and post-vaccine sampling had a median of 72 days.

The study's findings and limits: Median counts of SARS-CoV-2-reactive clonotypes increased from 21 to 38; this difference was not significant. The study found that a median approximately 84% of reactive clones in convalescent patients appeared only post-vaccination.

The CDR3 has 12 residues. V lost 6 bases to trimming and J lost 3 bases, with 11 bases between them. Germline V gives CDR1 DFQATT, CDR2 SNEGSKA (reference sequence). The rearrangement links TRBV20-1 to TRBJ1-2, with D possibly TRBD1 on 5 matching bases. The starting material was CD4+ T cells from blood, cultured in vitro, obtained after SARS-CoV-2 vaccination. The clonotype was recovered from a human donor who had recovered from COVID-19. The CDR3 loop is CSALLGDYGYTF. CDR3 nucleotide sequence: TGCAGTGCCCTTCTGGGGGACTATGGCTACACCTTC.